These T cell receptor beta chains were read from a single sample in a study of blood T cells in healthy people across ages. TCRdb analysed the 5' RACE reads with MiXCR anew, one entry per CDR3 protein. The sample consists of approximately 960,000 distinct CDR3 sequences, roughly 28% of them appearing once. The data were also submitted as part of a second study, on T cells of mothers and their children.

Sequenced sample: blood. These TCRs come from a woman aged 35 to 49 in good health. Each CDR3 is given with its conserved first and last residue. The D gene is left open where the match is weak. Clone size is stated in some rows and not others, as once, few, many or a class when expanded.

clone_size j_call v_call cdr3_length d_call cdr3_nt cdr3_aa
. TRBJ2-7 TRBV2 13 . TGTGCCAGCACCGTGACAGATTCCTACGAGCAGTACTTC CASTVTDSYEQYF
. TRBJ1-4 TRBV5-1 15 TRBD1 TGCGCCAGCAGGCGCCCCGGGACAGGGGAAGAAAAACTGTTTTTT CASRRPGTGEEKLFF
few TRBJ2-3 TRBV28 15 TRBD1 TGTGCCAGCAGTCGACAGGGGAGTCACAGAGGTACGCAGTATTTT CASSRQGSHRGTQYF
. TRBJ2-7 TRBV3-1 13 . TGTGCCAGCAGCCAAGGGGCCGCCGGCGAGCAGTACTTC CASSQGAAGEQYF
. TRBJ2-1 TRBV7-2 11 . TGTGCCCATACTCTACCGAATGAGCAGTTCTTC CAHTLPNEQFF
. TRBJ1-5 TRBV7-2 13 . TGTGCCAGCAGCTTAACCCCCGGCCAGCCCCAGCATTTT CASSLTPGQPQHF
few TRBJ2-7 TRBV7-2 16 . TGTGCCAGCAGCCATGGGGTTGGGTCGGGGTCCTACGAGCAGTACTTC CASSHGVGSGSYEQYF
. TRBJ2-7 TRBV10-3 13 . TGTGCCATCAGTGGGGCGCCCTCCTACGAGCAGTACTTC CAISGAPSYEQYF
. TRBJ2-2 TRBV12-5 16 TRBD1 TGTGCTAGTGGTTTGAGAACAGGGGGCGCGGACGGGGAGCTGTTTTTT CASGLRTGGADGELFF
few TRBJ2-1 TRBV12-3/TRBV12-4 15 TRBD2 TGTGCCAGCAGTTTCTGGATAGCGGGGTCCGATGAGCAGTTCTTC CASSFWIAGSDEQFF
few TRBJ2-3 TRBV18 18 TRBD2 TGTGCCAGCTCACCGATCACCCAACTAGCGGGGGGCACAGATACGCAGTATTTT CASSPITQLAGGTDTQYF
few TRBJ1-4 TRBV18 16 . TGTGCCAGCTCACCACCGAATTCGGGGAGGAGTGAAAAACTGTTTTTT CASSPPNSGRSEKLFF
many TRBJ1-2 TRBV29-1 13 . TGCAGCGTGGGGACGGGAGGGAACTATGGCTACACCTTC CSVGTGGNYGYTF
few TRBJ2-1 TRBV7-6 13 . TGTGCCAGTAGCTTAGGGGGACGGGGAGAGCAGTTCTTC CASSLGGRGEQFF
. TRBJ2-5 TRBV5-5 16 TRBD1 TGTGCCAGCAGCCCTTTCCAGGGACAGTCCTACAATGAGCAGTACTTC CASSPFQGQSYNEQYF
. TRBJ2-1 TRBV15 15 TRBD1 TGTGCCACCAGCATCTGGGACAGAAGTTACAATGAGCAGTTCTTC CATSIWDRSYNEQFF
few TRBJ1-5 TRBV29-1 13 . TGCAGCGTTGCAGAGACAACAAATCAGCCCCAGCATTTT CSVAETTNQPQHF
many TRBJ2-3 TRBV14 14 . TGTGCCAGCAGCCTGGGATGGGGGACAGATACGCAGTATTTT CASSLGWGTDTQYF
many TRBJ2-1 TRBV7-2 12 . TGTGCCAGCAGCTTCTCCAGGGAAGGACGGTTCTTC CASSFSREGRFF
few TRBJ2-5 TRBV7-7 18 TRBD2 TGTGCTAGCAGCTTTGGACTAGCGGGGTCCTCCTCCTACAATGAGCAGTACTTC CASSFGLAGSSSYNEQYF
many TRBJ1-1 TRBV5-1 18 . TGCGCCAGCAGCTTGGATTCACGGTCCCCCGTTATGAACACTGAAGCTTTCTTT CASSLDSRSPVMNTEAFF
few TRBJ2-5 TRBV18 16 . TGTGCCAGCTCACCACAACGTCCGGGGCGGAGAGAGACCCAGTACTTC CASSPQRPGRRETQYF
many TRBJ1-2 TRBV7-2 15 . TGTGCCAGCACCAAGTGGTTAACCCTATCCTATGGCTACACCTTC CASTKWLTLSYGYTF
. TRBJ1-4 TRBV4-1 15 . TGCGCCAGCAGCCCAAAGGCACCGACACGTGAAAAACCGTTTTTT CASSPKAPTREKPFF
many TRBJ2-7 TRBV29-1 15 TRBD1 TGCAGCGTTGAGGGACAGGGTCCCAATCCCTACGAGCAGTACTTC CSVEGQGPNPYEQYF
. TRBJ2-1 TRBV5-1 13 TRBD1 TGCGCCAGCAGCCTGACAGGGGGTTTTGAGCAGTTCTTC CASSLTGGFEQFF
many TRBJ2-5 TRBV4-2 14 . TGTGCCAGCAGCCAAGACTGGCGTCGGGAGACCCAGTACTTC CASSQDWRRETQYF
once TRBJ1-1 TRBV28 13 . TGTGCCAGCACCTCAGGTGGTTTCACTGAAGCTTTCTTT CASTSGGFTEAFF
many TRBJ2-3 TRBV2 16 . TGTGCCAGCAGTGAATCGGACAGCAGTTACACAGATACGCAGTATTTT CASSESDSSYTDTQYF
. TRBJ2-1 TRBV7-9 16 . TGTGCCAGCAGCTTACCGCGCCAGGGTAGGTTTAATGAGCAGTTCTTC CASSLPRQGRFNEQFF
many TRBJ2-1 TRBV10-3 14 . TGTGCCACCCTACTAGGGGGGCAGGGTGATGAGCAGTTCTTC CATLLGGQGDEQFF
many TRBJ2-5 TRBV28 17 . TGTGCCAGCAGTTTATCGGGGCAGGACCTGTTTTGGGAGACCCAGTACTTC CASSLSGQDLFWETQYF
. TRBJ1-5 TRBV4-1 17 TRBD1 TGCGCCAGCAGCCAAGTTGTCCGGGACAGCCTCAATCAGCCCCAGCATTTT CASSQVVRDSLNQPQHF
. TRBJ1-1 TRBV20-1 18 . TGCAGTGCTAACCTTGGGGGGGGGTCCCGCTTCATGAACACTGAAGCTTTCTTT CSANLGGGSRFMNTEAFF
few TRBJ1-2 TRBV4-1 14 TRBD1 TGCGCCAGCAGCCAACAGGGACAGGAATATGGCTACACCTTC CASSQQGQEYGYTF
few TRBJ2-7 TRBV7-8 16 TRBD1 TGTGCCAGCAGCTTAAGGGACAGGGGGTCCACCTACGAGCAGTACTTC CASSLRDRGSTYEQYF
. TRBJ2-5 TRBV20-1 12 . TGCAGTCTACGGCGGCTACAAGAGACCCAGTACTTC CSLRRLQETQYF
. TRBJ2-5 TRBV24-1 17 TRBD1 TGTGCCACCAGTGATTATGACTCCGGGACAGGGGGAGAGACCCAGTACTTC CATSDYDSGTGGETQYF
many TRBJ1-4 TRBV4-1 16 . TGCGCCAGCAGCCAAGATCGCGCGAACCTCAATGAAAAACTGTTTTTT CASSQDRANLNEKLFF
few TRBJ2-3 TRBV4-1 20 TRBD2 TGCGCCAGCAGCATCTCCAAGGTAACTAGCGGGGGAAGGAGCACAGATACGCAGTATTTT CASSISKVTSGGRSTDTQYF
few TRBJ1-1 TRBV10-3 15 . TGTGCCATCAGTGAGAGGAATCAGGGGAACACTGAAGCTTTCTTT CAISERNQGNTEAFF
many TRBJ2-5 TRBV7-2 14 . TGTGCCAGCAGCTTAGGGCAAGGGATGGAGACCCAGTACTTC CASSLGQGMETQYF
. TRBJ2-7 TRBV14 13 . TGTGCCAGCAGCTATTCGACAGACTACGAGCAGTACTTC CASSYSTDYEQYF
. TRBJ2-1 TRBV12-3/TRBV12-4 18 TRBD2 TGTGCCAGCAGTTTAGGCATAAGGCTAGCGGGGGGAGACAATGAGCAGTTCTTC CASSLGIRLAGGDNEQFF
many TRBJ2-6 TRBV28 16 . TGTGCCAGCCACACCCGAGGGAGGTCTGGGGCCAACGTCCTGACTTTC CASHTRGRSGANVLTF
. TRBJ1-6 TRBV18 15 TRBD1 TGTGCCAGCTCACCAAACCAGGGGGATAATTCACCCCTCCACTTT CASSPNQGDNSPLHF
few TRBJ2-3 TRBV4-2 18 TRBD2 TGTGCCAGCAGCCGTGGTAGCGGGGGGGCCGGTGTCGTAGATACGCAGTATTTT CASSRGSGGAGVVDTQYF
. TRBJ2-7 TRBV20-1 15 TRBD1 TGCAGTGCCTCCGGGACAGGGTTTAGTTACCACGAGCAGTACTTC CSASGTGFSYHEQYF
few TRBJ1-2 TRBV29-1 15 TRBD1 TGCAGCGCCCTGAAGACAGGGGCTATCGGTTATGGCTACACCTTC CSALKTGAIGYGYTF
. TRBJ1-5 TRBV6-2/TRBV6-3 16 TRBD1 TGTGCCAGCAGTTGGCAGCGACAGGGAGGTGATCAGCCCCAGCATTTT CASSWQRQGGDQPQHF
few TRBJ1-4 TRBV7-6 15 . TGTGCCAGCAGCTTAGGGACGGAGTCGCGAGAAAAACTGTTTTTT CASSLGTESREKLFF
. TRBJ1-1 TRBV29-1 14 TRBD1 TGCAGCGCTAGACAGGGGGCGACGAACACTGAAGCTTTCTTT CSARQGATNTEAFF
many TRBJ2-7 TRBV20-1 14 . TGCAGTGCTAGGCCTCCCTCGGGGGACTACGAGCAGTACTTC CSARPPSGDYEQYF
. TRBJ2-3 TRBV7-3 16 . TGTGCCAGCAGCCCGGTCTGGCGGGGGCTAGCAGATACGCAGTATTTT CASSPVWRGLADTQYF
few TRBJ1-2 TRBV21-1 17 . TGTGCCAGCAGCAAAGATGCTACAGGGGAGTCGGGTTATGGCTACACCTTC CASSKDATGESGYGYTF